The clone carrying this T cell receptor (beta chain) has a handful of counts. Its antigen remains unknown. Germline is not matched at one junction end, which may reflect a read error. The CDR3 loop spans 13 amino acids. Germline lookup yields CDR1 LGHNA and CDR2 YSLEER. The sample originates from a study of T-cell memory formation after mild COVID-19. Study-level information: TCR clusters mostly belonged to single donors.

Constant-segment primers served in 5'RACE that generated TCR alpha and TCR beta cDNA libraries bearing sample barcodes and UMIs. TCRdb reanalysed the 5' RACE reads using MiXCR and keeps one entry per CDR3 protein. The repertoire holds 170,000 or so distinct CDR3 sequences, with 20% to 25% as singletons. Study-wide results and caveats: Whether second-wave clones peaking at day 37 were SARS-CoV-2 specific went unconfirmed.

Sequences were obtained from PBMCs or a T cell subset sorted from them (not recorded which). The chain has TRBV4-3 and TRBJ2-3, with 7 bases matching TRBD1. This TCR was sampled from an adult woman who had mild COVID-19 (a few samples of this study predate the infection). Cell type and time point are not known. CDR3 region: CVSARQGSDTQYF. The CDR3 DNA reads TGCGTCAGCGCTAGACAGGGTTCAGATACGCAGTATTTT.